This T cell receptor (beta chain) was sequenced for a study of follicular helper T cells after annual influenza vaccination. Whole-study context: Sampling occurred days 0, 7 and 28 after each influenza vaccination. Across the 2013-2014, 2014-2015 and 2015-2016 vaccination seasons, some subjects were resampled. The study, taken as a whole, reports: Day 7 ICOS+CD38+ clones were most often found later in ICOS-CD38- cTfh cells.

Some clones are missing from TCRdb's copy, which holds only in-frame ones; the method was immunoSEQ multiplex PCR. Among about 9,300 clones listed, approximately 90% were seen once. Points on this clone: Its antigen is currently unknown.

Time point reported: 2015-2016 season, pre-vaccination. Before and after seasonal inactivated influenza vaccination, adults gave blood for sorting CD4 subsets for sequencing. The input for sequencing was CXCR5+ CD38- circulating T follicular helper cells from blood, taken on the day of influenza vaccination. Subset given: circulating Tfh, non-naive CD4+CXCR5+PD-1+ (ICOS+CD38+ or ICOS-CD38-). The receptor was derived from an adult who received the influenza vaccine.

The CDR3 sequence: CASRESNSNQPQHF. The CDR3 DNA is TGTGCCAGCAGGGAGAGCAATAGCAATCAGCCCCAGCATTTT. The rearrangement uses TRBV6-6 and TRBJ1-5; D gene ambiguous. Germline V lookup: CDR1 MNHNY, CDR2 SVGAGI (reference sequence). The CDR3 covers 14 residues. V shed 6 bases and J shed 0 bases, with 9 bases lying between them.